This is a list of T cell receptor beta chains from one sample in a study of shared clonotypes between healthy human individuals. TCRdb's copy holds only in-frame clones and misses some; the assay was immunoSEQ multiplex PCR. The profile shows about 820,000 clones, 92% of them singletons. Sample: naive CD8+ T cells sorted from blood. These receptors all come from a man under 40 in good health. Both conserved end residues are part of each CDR3. A D gene is named only where the DNA matches it firmly. Rows may omit the clone size; those that give it use once, few, many or a size class.

CDR3 protein	CDR3 DNA	clone size	V gene	J gene	D gene
CASSGLTGGATGELFF	TGTGCCAGCAGCGGACTGACAGGGGGCGCGACCGGGGAGCTGTTTTTT	.	TRBV7-9	TRBJ2-2	TRBD1
CASSLPGQSTDTQYF	TGTGCCAGCAGTCTACCGGGACAGAGCACAGATACGCAGTATTTT	.	TRBV6-1	TRBJ2-3	TRBD1
CASSLYFGGIGELFF	TGTGCCAGCAGCTTATATTTCGGGGGTATCGGGGAGCTGTTTTTT	.	TRBV13	TRBJ2-2	.
CASRGSVTLSNQPQHF	TGTGCCAGTCGGGGATCAGTCACACTTAGCAATCAGCCCCAGCATTTT	.	TRBV19	TRBJ1-5	.
CSVEGRTEAFF	TGCAGCGTTGAAGGACGGACTGAAGCTTTCTTT	.	TRBV29-1	TRBJ1-1	.
CASSPGDGYEQYF	TGTGCCAGCAGCCCCGGCGACGGGTACGAGCAGTACTTC	.	TRBV11-3	TRBJ2-7	.
CASSPLEDQPQHF	TGTGCCAGCTCACCACTCGAGGATCAGCCCCAGCATTTT	.	TRBV18	TRBJ1-5	.
CASSLGAPQGYTF	TGTGCCAGCTCCTTGGGGGCACCTCAAGGCTACACCTTC	.	TRBV7-9	TRBJ1-2	.
CASSEAGAALSSYNEQFF	TGTGCCAGCAGCGAGGCGGGGGCGGCACTTAGCTCCTACAATGAGCAGTTCTTC	.	TRBV5-4	TRBJ2-1	.
CASKRVSGTYEQYF	TGTGCCAGCAAAAGAGTTAGCGGAACCTACGAGCAGTACTTC	.	TRBV5-6	TRBJ2-7	.
CASSLGGQGSNQPQHF	TGTGCCAGCAGCCTCGGGGGGCAGGGCAGCAATCAGCCCCAGCATTTT	.	TRBV27	TRBJ1-5	.
CAISPGLAGGPGNEQFF	TGTGCCATCAGCCCGGGACTAGCGGGAGGGCCGGGTAATGAGCAGTTCTTC	.	TRBV10-3	TRBJ2-1	TRBD2
CASNEGGGNEKLFF	TGCGCCAGCAATGAGGGGGGTGGTAATGAAAAACTGTTTTTT	once	TRBV5-1	TRBJ1-4	.
CASSVLGDGTGELFF	TGTGCCAGCAGCGTGCTGGGGGACGGCACCGGGGAGCTGTTTTTT	.	TRBV5-4	TRBJ2-2	.
CASSYPLMTSGRVEQFF	TGTGCCAGCAGCTACCCTCTTATGACTAGCGGGAGGGTTGAGCAGTTCTTC	.	TRBV7-9	TRBJ2-1	TRBD2
CASSLAGGFPEAFF	TGTGCCAGCAGCTTAGCAGGGGGATTCCCTGAAGCTTTCTTT	.	TRBV7-2	TRBJ1-1	.
CAISDDSRYWEQYF	TGTGCCATCAGTGATGACTCGCGTTATTGGGAGCAGTACTTC	.	TRBV10-3	TRBJ2-7	.
CASSIVSRLAGHGVEQFF	TGTGCCAGTAGTATAGTTTCCAGGCTAGCGGGACATGGGGTTGAGCAGTTCTTC	.	TRBV19	TRBJ2-1	TRBD2